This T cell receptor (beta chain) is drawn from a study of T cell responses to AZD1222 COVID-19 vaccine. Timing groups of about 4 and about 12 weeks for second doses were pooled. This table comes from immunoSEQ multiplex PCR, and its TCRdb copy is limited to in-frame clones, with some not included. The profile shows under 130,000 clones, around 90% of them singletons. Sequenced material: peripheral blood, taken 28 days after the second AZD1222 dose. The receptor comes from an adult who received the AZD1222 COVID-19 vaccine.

The CDR3 DNA sequence: TGTGCCAGCAGTGGGACTAGCGGGACCGAGCAGTACTTC. Translating it yields CASSGTSGTEQYF. The J gene is TRBJ2-7, the V gene TRBV12-3 or TRBV12-4; 13 bases are shared with TRBD2. The CDR3 runs to 13 residues. Trimming took 5 bases from V and 6 from J; bases not matched to a gene: 1.